This record covers a single TCR beta chain. This sample was taken from a study of preoperative IRX-2 immunotherapy in early breast cancer. Assay: immunoSEQ multiplex PCR; the TCRdb copy retains only in-frame clones and omits some. Here the sample spans 5,600 or so clones, about 60% being singletons. The sample's treatment: preoperative locoregional IRX-2 cytokine immunotherapy. Samples came from a phase Ib trial of preoperative locoregional IRX-2 cytokine immunotherapy. Sequenced material: tumor tissue, taken before IRX-2 immunotherapy. The TCR sequence derives from a human donor with breast cancer.

The CDR3 spells CASSSTGRSGANVLTF. The CDR3 DNA is TGTGCCAGCAGTTCGACAGGGCGCTCTGGGGCCAACGTCCTGACTTTC. The chain couples TRBV6-8 to TRBJ2-6; TRBD1 matches at 7 bases. In germline, CDR1 is MNHGY, CDR2 SAAAGT. V shed 4 bases and J 0 bases; nucleotides not matched to a gene: 3. The CDR3 loop spans 16 amino acids.